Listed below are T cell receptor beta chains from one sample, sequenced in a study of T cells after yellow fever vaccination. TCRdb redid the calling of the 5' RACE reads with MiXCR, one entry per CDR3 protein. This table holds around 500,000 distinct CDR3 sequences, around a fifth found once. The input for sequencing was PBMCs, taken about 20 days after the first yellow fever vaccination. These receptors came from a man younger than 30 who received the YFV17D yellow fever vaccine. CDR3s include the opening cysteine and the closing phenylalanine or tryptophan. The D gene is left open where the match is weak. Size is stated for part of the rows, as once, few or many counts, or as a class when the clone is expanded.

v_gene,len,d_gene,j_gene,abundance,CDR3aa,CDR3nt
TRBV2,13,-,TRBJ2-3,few,CASRGQQRDTQYF,TGTGCCAGCAGGGGACAACAGAGAGATACGCAGTATTTT
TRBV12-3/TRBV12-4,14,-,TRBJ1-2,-,CASSLGGMDYGYTF,TGTGCCAGCAGTTTGGGGGGGATGGACTATGGCTACACCTTC
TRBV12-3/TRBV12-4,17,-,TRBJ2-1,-,CASSLGPGWGAWNEQFF,TGTGCCAGCAGTTTAGGACCCGGTTGGGGGGCCTGGAATGAGCAGTTCTTC
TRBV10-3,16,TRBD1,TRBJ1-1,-,CAISQKGQGRDTEAFF,TGTGCCATCAGTCAAAAGGGACAGGGGAGGGACACTGAAGCTTTCTTT
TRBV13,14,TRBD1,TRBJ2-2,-,CASTDRANTGELFF,TGTGCCAGCACGGACAGGGCGAACACCGGGGAGCTGTTTTTT
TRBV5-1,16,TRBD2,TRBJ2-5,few,CASSLRLAGGQETHYF,TGCGCCAGCAGCCTACGACTAGCGGGGGGCCAAGAGACCCATTACTTC
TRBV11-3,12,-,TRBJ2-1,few,CASSTDPARQFF,TGTGCCAGCAGCACCGACCCGGCTCGGCAGTTCTTC
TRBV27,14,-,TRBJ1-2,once,CASSFNQGSYGYTF,TGTGCCAGCAGTTTTAATCAGGGATCCTATGGCTACACCTTC
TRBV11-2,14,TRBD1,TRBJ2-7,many,CASSWRQGWDEQYF,TGTGCCAGCAGCTGGCGACAGGGTTGGGACGAGCAGTACTTC
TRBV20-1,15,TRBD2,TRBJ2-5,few,CSARAYTGGLETQYF,TGCAGTGCTAGAGCCTACACGGGGGGTCTCGAGACCCAGTACTTC
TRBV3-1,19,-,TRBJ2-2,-,CASSLSILPGHLNTGELFF,TGTGCCAGCAGCCTCTCTATACTACCGGGACATCTAAACACCGGGGAGCTGTTTTTT
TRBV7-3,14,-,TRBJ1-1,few,CAAGLVGLNTEAFF,TGTGCCGCAGGTCTCGTCGGTTTGAACACTGAAGCTTTCTTT
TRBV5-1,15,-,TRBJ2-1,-,CASSFEGPLGNEQFF,TGCGCCAGCAGCTTTGAGGGCCCCCTGGGAAATGAGCAGTTCTTC
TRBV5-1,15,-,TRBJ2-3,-,CASSLYRLSTDTQYF,TGCGCCAGCAGCTTGTACAGGCTGTCCACAGATACGCAGTATTTT
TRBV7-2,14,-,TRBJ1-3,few,CASSPVERGNTIYF,TGTGCCAGCAGCCCGGTGGAACGTGGAAACACCATATATTTT
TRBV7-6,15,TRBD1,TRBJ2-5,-,CASSLGQTYQETQYF,TGTGCCAGCAGCTTGGGACAGACTTACCAAGAGACCCAGTACTTC
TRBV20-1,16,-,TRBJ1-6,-,CSASTRPSSYNSPLHF,TGCAGTGCTAGTACACGACCGAGCTCCTATAATTCACCCCTCCACTTT
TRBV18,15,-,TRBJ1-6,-,CASSTLQGVDSPLHF,TGTGCCAGCTCGACTTTACAGGGCGTCGATTCACCCCTCCACTTT
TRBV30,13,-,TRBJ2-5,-,CAWSGLGQETQYF,TGTGCCTGGAGCGGGTTAGGACAAGAGACCCAGTACTTC
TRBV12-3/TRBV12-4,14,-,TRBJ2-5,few,CASSLGPFGETQYF,TGTGCCAGCAGTTTAGGCCCGTTTGGGGAGACCCAGTACTTC
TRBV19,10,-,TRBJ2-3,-,CASGAWTQYF,TGTGCCAGTGGGGCCTGGACGCAGTATTTT
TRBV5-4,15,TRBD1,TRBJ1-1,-,CASSLRGPRDTEAFF,TGTGCCAGCAGCTTGAGGGGGCCTAGGGACACTGAAGCTTTCTTT
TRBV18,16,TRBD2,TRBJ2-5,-,CASSLGLAAMRETQYF,TGTGCCAGCTCACTGGGACTAGCGGCTATGAGAGAGACCCAGTACTTC
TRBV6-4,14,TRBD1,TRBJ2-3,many,CASSDGQGADTQYF,TGTGCCAGCAGTGACGGACAGGGGGCAGATACGCAGTATTTT
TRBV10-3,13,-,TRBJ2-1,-,CAISESWADEQFF,TGTGCCATCAGTGAGTCTTGGGCTGATGAGCAGTTCTTC
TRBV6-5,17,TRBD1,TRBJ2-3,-,CASSYSLGTGSLDTQYF,TGTGCCAGCAGTTACTCGCTCGGGACAGGTTCCTTGGATACGCAGTATTTT
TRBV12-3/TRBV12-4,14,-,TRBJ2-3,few,CASSTGQPTDTQYF,TGTGCCAGCAGCACGGGTCAGCCAACAGATACGCAGTATTTT
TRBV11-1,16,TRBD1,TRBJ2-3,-,CASSPGQEITTDTQYF,TGTGCCAGCAGCCCAGGACAGGAGATTACCACAGATACGCAGTATTTT
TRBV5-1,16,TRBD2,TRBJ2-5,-,CASSSPAGGVGETQYF,TGCGCCAGCAGCTCCCCAGCGGGGGGAGTCGGGGAGACCCAGTACTTC
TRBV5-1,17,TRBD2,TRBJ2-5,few,CASSSSLLATLGETQYF,TGCGCCAGCAGCTCCTCCCTACTAGCGACGCTGGGAGAGACCCAGTACTTC
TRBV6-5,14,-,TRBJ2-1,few,CASSYLSDYNEQFF,TGTGCCAGCAGTTACCTTTCGGACTACAATGAGCAGTTCTTC
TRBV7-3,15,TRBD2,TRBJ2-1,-,CASSRLAGGWDEQFF,TGTGCCAGCAGCAGACTAGCGGGGGGGTGGGATGAGCAGTTCTTC
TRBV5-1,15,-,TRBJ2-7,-,CASSDGQTISYEQYF,TGCGCCAGCAGCGATGGACAGACAATCTCCTACGAGCAGTACTTC
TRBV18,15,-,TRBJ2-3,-,CASSPGTQDTDTQYF,TGTGCCAGCTCACCAGGGACACAAGACACAGATACGCAGTATTTT
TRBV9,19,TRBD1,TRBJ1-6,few,CASSADPTGPGRYNSPLHF,TGTGCCAGCAGCGCCGACCCGACAGGGCCCGGTCGCTATAATTCACCCCTCCACTTT
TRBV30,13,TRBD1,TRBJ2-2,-,CALGRGLTGELFF,TGTGCCCTCGGAAGGGGGCTTACCGGGGAGCTGTTTTTT
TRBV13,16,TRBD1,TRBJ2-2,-,CASSNRDRENTGELFF,TGTGCCAGCAGCAACCGGGACAGGGAAAACACCGGGGAGCTGTTTTTT
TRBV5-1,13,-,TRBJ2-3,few,CASSFASTDTQYF,TGCGCCAGCAGCTTCGCTAGCACAGATACGCAGTATTTT
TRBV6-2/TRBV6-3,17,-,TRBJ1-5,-,CASSYLSTRLSNQPQHF,TGTGCCAGCAGTTACCTGTCTACCCGGCTGAGCAATCAGCCCCAGCATTTT
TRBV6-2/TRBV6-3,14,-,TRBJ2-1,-,CASSSLRQAYGQFF,TGTGCCAGCAGTTCTCTTAGGCAGGCGTATGGGCAGTTCTTC
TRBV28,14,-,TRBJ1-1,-,CASRPIDRFDGAFF,TGTGCCAGCAGACCCATCGACAGGTTCGATGGGGCTTTCTTT
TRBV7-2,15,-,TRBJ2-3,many,CASSWTTGIGDTQYF,TGTGCCAGCAGCTGGACAACGGGGATTGGCGATACGCAGTATTTT
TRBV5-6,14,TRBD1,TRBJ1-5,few,CASSDTGGRQPQHF,TGTGCCAGCAGCGATACAGGGGGCCGGCAGCCCCAGCATTTT
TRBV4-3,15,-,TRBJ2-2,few,CASSQDVKNTGELFF,TGCGCCAGCAGCCAAGATGTCAAGAACACCGGGGAGCTGTTTTTT
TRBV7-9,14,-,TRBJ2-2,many,CASSPPVGTGELFF,TGTGCCAGCAGCCCCCCCGTGGGGACCGGGGAGCTGTTTTTT
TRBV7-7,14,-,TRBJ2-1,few,CASSRDRTGDEQFF,TGTGCTAGCAGCCGAGACCGCACCGGGGATGAGCAGTTCTTC
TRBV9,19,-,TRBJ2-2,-,CASSKILSGMWANTGELFF,TGTGCCAGCAGTAAAATCCTTTCAGGGATGTGGGCGAACACCGGGGAGCTGTTTTTT
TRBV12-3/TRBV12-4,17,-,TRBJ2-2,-,CASIRGGGLLNTGELFF,TGTGCCAGCATCCGGGGAGGGGGCCTCTTGAACACCGGGGAGCTGTTTTTT
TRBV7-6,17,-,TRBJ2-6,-,CASSLSGVLGGANVLTF,TGTGCCAGCAGCTTATCGGGGGTCTTGGGGGGGGCCAACGTCCTGACTTTC